This record looks at one TCR beta chain sequence and its context. Its antigen is as yet unknown. Clones were sequenced by immunoSEQ multiplex PCR, and TCRdb holds only the in-frame ones, with some missing. The sample holds around 150,000 clones, 94% seen once. This specimen comes from a study of T cell responses to AZD1222 COVID-19 vaccine. The CDR3 runs to 15 residues. Germline loops: CDR1 MNHNS, CDR2 SASEGT. Trimming pared 0 bases from V and 0 bases from J, leaving 6 bases between. Overall study findings and caveats: Just a handful of AZD1222 recipients tested seropositive at baseline. Mostly white British, mostly female donors; authors suggested clonal diversity may be underestimated.

The receptor's source is an adult in good health. The chain combines TRBV6-1 with TRBJ1-3; no reliable D call. The sample consisted of peripheral blood, taken on day 0 of AZD1222 vaccination. The CDR3 coding sequence is TGTGCCAGCAGTGAAGCCGAGGACTCTGGAAACACCATATATTTT. This translates into CASSEAEDSGNTIYF.